This TCR beta chain was found in a study of OX40 agonist ivuxolimab in advanced cancers. Study-level background: The drug used for patients, ivuxolimab, was an agonistic anti-OX40 (CD134) antibody. A mean age of around 66 years, range roughly 23 to 85, was recorded, and about 83% were male. Notes on the study in general: Expanded clones were, on average, more numerous among CD8+ T cells than CD4+. Partly responding patients at 0.1-3.0 mg/kg showed some of the smallest clonal expansion.

Sequencing used immunoSEQ multiplex PCR; TCRdb keeps in-frame clones, though not all of them. Among roughly 89,000 clones listed, just under 90% were seen once. CDR1 and CDR2 from the germline V gene are SGDLS and YYNGEE. The trim removed 2 bases at V and 10 bases at J, leaving 5 bases unmatched. The CDR3 covers 15 residues. Of note for this clone: The antigen remains unidentified.

The sequence came from an adult with an advanced solid tumor such as melanoma, head and neck, liver or kidney cancer. The V and J genes are TRBV9 and TRBJ2-1; TRBD2 agrees at 14 bases. The material was CD4+ or CD8+ T cells sorted from blood, obtained in a trial of the OX40 agonist ivuxolimab. CDR3 DNA: TGTGCCAGCAGCGTGGGACTAGCGGGAGAGGACGAGCAGTTCTTC. Protein: CASSVGLAGEDEQFF.